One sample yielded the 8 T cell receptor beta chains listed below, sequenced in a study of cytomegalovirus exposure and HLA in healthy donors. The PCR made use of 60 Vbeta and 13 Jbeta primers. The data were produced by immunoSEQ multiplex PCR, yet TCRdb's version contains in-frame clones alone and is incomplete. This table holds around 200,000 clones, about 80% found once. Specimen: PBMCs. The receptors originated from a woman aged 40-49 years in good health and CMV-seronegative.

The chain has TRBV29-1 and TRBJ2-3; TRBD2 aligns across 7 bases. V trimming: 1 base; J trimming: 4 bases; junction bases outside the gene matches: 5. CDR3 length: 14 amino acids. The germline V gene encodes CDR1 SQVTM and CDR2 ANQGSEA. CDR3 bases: TGCAGCGTTGAAGGTCCCGGGAGGCCAGATACGCAGTATTTT. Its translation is CSVEGPGRPDTQYF.

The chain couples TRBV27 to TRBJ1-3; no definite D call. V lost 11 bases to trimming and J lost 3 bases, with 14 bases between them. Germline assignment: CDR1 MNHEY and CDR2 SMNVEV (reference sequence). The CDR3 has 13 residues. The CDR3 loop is CADRAGCGNTIYF. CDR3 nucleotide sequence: TGTGCCGACCGGGCGGGGTGTGGAAACACCATATATTTT.

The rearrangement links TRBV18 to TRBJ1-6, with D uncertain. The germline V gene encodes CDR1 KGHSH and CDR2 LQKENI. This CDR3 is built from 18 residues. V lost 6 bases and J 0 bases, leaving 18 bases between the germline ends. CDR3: CASSLKTVTGSYNSPLHF. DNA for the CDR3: TGTGCCAGCTCGCTGAAGACCGTGACGGGCTCCTATAATTCACCCCTCCACTTT.

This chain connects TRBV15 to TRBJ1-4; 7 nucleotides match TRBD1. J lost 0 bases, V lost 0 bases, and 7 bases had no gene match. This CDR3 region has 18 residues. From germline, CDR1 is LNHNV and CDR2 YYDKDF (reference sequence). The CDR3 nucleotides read TGTGCCACCAGCAGAGAGTCGGGACAGCCGACAACTAATGAAAAACTGTTTTTT. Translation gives CATSRESGQPTTNEKLFF.

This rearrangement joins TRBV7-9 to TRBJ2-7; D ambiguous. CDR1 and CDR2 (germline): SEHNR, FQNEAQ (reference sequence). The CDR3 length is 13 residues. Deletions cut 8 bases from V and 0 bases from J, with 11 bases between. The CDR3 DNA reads TGTGCCAGCGTAGACAAATCCTCCTACGAGCAGTACTTC. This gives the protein CASVDKSSYEQYF.

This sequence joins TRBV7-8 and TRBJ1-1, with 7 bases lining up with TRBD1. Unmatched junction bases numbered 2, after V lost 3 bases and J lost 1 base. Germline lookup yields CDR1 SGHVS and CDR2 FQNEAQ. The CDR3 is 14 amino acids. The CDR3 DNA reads TGTGCCAGCAGCTTTGGGGACAGGAACACTGAAGCTTTCTTT. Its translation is CASSFGDRNTEAFF.

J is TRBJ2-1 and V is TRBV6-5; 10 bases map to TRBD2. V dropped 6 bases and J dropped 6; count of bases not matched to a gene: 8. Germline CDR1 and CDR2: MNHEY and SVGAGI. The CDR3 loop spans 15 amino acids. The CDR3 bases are TGTGCCAGCAGGGGAAGCGGGGGGGAATCCAATGAGCAGTTCTTC. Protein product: CASRGSGGESNEQFF.

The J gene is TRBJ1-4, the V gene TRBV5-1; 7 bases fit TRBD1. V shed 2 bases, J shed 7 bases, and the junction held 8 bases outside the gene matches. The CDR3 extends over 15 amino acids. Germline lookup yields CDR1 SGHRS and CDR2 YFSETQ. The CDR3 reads CASSFTGTAGEKLFF. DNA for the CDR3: TGCGCCAGCAGCTTCACCGGGACAGCGGGTGAAAAACTGTTTTTT.